This T cell receptor (beta chain) was profiled in a study of vaccination effects on CD4 cells after COVID-19. In the case of this clone: No antigen is known for it.

Germline CDR1 SNHLY, CDR2 FYNNEI. CDR3 length: 14 amino acids. The V and J ends lost 6 bases and 3 bases respectively, with 12 bases between them. Sequenced by immunoSEQ multiplex PCR; TCRdb stores in-frame clones only, minus some. The data hold 71,000 or so clones, with over 65% observed a single time. Before sequencing, viral peptide pools were used by the ViraFEST assay to expand antigen-specific CD4+ T cells. At the end of 10 days of culture, CD4+ T cells were isolated. No vaccinee had earlier SARS-CoV-2 infection, and nucleocapsid antibodies were negative. Cultures got half-medium changes with IL-2 on days 3 and 7.

The chain joins TRBV2 to TRBJ1-5; weak D call: TRBD1 (5 bases). The starting material was CD4+ T cells from PBMCs cultured with HCoV-OC43 spike peptides, obtained before COVID-19 vaccination. This sample's subset: HCoV-OC43 spike overlapping peptide pool stimulation. This receptor was identified in a human donor who received a COVID-19 vaccine. This CDR3 reads CASRLDSLNQPQHF. The CDR3 bases are TGTGCCAGCAGACTCGACAGCCTCAATCAGCCCCAGCATTTT. Full variable domain (rest looked up from reference TRBV2 and TRBJ1-5): EPEVTQTPSHQVTQMGQEVILRCVPISNHLYFYWYRQILGQKVEFLVSFYNNEISEKSEIFDDQFSVERPDGSNFTLKIRSTKLEDSAMYFCASRLDSLNQPQHFGDGTRLSIL.